One sample yielded the 7 T cell receptor beta chains listed below, sequenced in a study of OX40 agonist ivuxolimab in advanced cancers. The protocol was immunoSEQ multiplex PCR, while the TCRdb copy is restricted to in-frame clones and leaves out a portion. The table shows roughly 67,000 clones, with around nine tenths occurring only once. The sequences come from CD4+ or CD8+ T cells sorted from blood, collected in a trial of the OX40 agonist ivuxolimab. The source is an adult with an advanced solid tumor such as melanoma, head and neck, liver or kidney cancer.

V gene TRBV28 combines with J gene TRBJ1-5; TRBD1 aligns across 7 bases. The V gene end was trimmed by 5 bases and the J gene end by 4 bases; junction bases not matched to a gene: 11. This CDR3 has 16 residues. The germline gives CDR1 MDHEN, CDR2 SYDVKM. CDR3 DNA: TGTGCCAGCAGTCTTATGAGACAGGGCCTAAATCAGCCCCAGCATTTT. The encoded protein is CASSLMRQGLNQPQHF.

This chain links TRBV7-9 with TRBJ1-4, with D unresolved. V lost 5 bases, J lost 8 bases, and 18 bases lay in between. CDR3 size: 15 residues. Germline V gene sequence: CDR1 SEHNR, CDR2 FQNEAQ (reference sequence). The CDR3 bases are TGTGCCAGCAGCAGGGTGAAAGGGTTGGGGGAAAAACTGTTTTTT. This gives the protein CASSRVKGLGEKLFF.

This chain joins TRBV7-9 and TRBJ1-1, with a tentative D call TRBD1 (5 bases). V lost 6 bases to trimming and J lost 7 bases, with 12 bases between them. The germline CDR1 and CDR2 sequences are SEHNR and FQNEAQ (reference sequence). The CDR3 spans 12 residues. The CDR3 loop reads CASRMGTSEAFF. In DNA form, the CDR3 reads TGTGCCAGCAGGATGGGGACGAGTGAAGCTTTCTTT.

The chain uses TRBV7-3 and TRBJ2-1; weak D call: TRBD2 (5 bases). V gave up 6 bases and J gave up 7 bases, with 13 bases separating them. The CDR3 is 13 residues long. Germline assignment: CDR1 SGHTA and CDR2 FQGTGA. CDR3 sequence reads: CASSRTTGNEQFF. CDR3 bases: TGTGCCAGCAGTCGCACTACGGGGAATGAGCAGTTCTTC. Complete variable domain (other parts from reference TRBV7-3 and TRBJ2-1): GAGVSQTPSNKVTEKGKYVELRCDPISGHTALYWYRQSLGQGPEFLIYFQGTGAADDSGLPNDRFFAVRPEGSVSTLKIQRTERGDSAVYLCASSRTTGNEQFFGPGTRLTVL.

This clone appeared a few times. This chain joins TRBV5-4 and TRBJ2-2, with 10 bases fitting TRBD2. V was clipped by 4 bases and J by 0 bases; unmatched bases: 6. Germline CDR1 reads SGHNT; CDR2 reads YYREEE (reference sequence). The CDR3 contains 17 residues. CDR3 nucleotide sequence: TGTGCCAGCAGCACACGGACTAGCGGCACGAACACCGGGGAGCTGTTTTTT. Amino acids: CASSTRTSGTNTGELFF.

This clone was seen only a few times. The rearrangement links TRBV6-1 to TRBJ1-2; D possibly corresponds to TRBD1 (6 bases). The germline V gene encodes CDR1 MNHNS and CDR2 SASEGT. With 3 bases removed from V and 6 bases from J, the gap between germline ends came to 17 bases. The CDR3 covers 15 residues. CDR3 nucleotides: TGTGCCAGCAGTGACCGCTTAACAGGGTATGATGGCTACACCTTC. Protein: CASSDRLTGYDGYTF.

The rearrangement uses TRBV7-2 and TRBJ2-7; D could derive from TRBD1 or TRBD2 (5 bases each). V was cut by 1 base and J by 2 bases, with 12 bases left in between. This CDR3 region has 15 residues. The V gene's germline CDR1 is SGHTA and CDR2 FQGNSA. CDR3 loop: CASSLERGRTYEQYF. The CDR3 nucleotides are TGTGCCAGCAGCTTAGAGAGGGGCCGGACCTACGAGCAGTACTTC.